Sequencing of this TCR beta chain was carried out in a study of blood T cell repertoires in COVID-19. Study in general: The United States, Italy and Spain provided the acute and convalescent COVID-19 samples. PBMCs, B-cell-depleted T cells, or T cells were the source of the cDNA or gDNA that made up the material.

Original analysis: The authors estimated nucleated cell counts from reference gene primer amplification. TCRdb keeps only in-frame clones here, not all; method: immunoSEQ multiplex PCR. Clone size and the V and J calls come from that table; the DNA yielded D and trimming. The table records 350,000 to 450,000 clones, 70% to 90% of them present only once. The CDR3 consists of 14 residues. V was pared by 7 bases and J by 7 bases, with 19 bases between. Per germline, CDR1 SGHNT and CDR2 YENEEA. Followed over time, Seattle patients had been enrolled while infection was active. The sequence was collected from a woman aged 55-69 years with COVID-19, enrolled during active disease. The V and J genes are TRBV11-3 and TRBJ1-2; no clear D. Input material: peripheral blood. CDR3 DNA sequence: TGTGCCAGCACCCAACCGGGGAGAGGAAGTGGCTACACCTTC. Amino acid sequence: CASTQPGRGSGYTF. The full variable domain, with the rest looked up from reference TRBV11-3 and TRBJ1-2, is EAGVVQSPRYKIIEKKQPVAFWCNPISGHNTLYWYLQNLGQGPELLIRYENEEAVDDSQLPKDRFSAERLKGVDSTLKIQPAELGDSAVYLCASTQPGRGSGYTFGSGTRLTVV.